This T cell receptor (beta chain) was sequenced for a study of blood T cell repertoires in COVID-19. Study-wide context: The study drew acute and convalescent COVID-19 samples from the United States, Italy and Spain.

Sequencing used immunoSEQ multiplex PCR; TCRdb keeps in-frame clones, though not all of them. Seen here are 150,000 or so clones, about nine tenths observed once, and the top ten hold roughly 3.9%. Material: PBMCs or T cells enriched from blood (not recorded which). The sequence came from a man in his forties or fifties who had recovered from COVID-19.

The CDR3 DNA sequence: TGTGCCAGCAGACAGGGGACAAATAACTATGGCTACACCTTC. This encodes CASRQGTNNYGYTF. V usage is TRBV2 and J usage is TRBJ1-2; 7 bases align to TRBD1. The CDR3 length is 14 residues. Germline CDR1 is SNHLY and CDR2 is FYNNEI. Trimming cost V 6 bases and J 1 base; bases outside gene matches: 5.